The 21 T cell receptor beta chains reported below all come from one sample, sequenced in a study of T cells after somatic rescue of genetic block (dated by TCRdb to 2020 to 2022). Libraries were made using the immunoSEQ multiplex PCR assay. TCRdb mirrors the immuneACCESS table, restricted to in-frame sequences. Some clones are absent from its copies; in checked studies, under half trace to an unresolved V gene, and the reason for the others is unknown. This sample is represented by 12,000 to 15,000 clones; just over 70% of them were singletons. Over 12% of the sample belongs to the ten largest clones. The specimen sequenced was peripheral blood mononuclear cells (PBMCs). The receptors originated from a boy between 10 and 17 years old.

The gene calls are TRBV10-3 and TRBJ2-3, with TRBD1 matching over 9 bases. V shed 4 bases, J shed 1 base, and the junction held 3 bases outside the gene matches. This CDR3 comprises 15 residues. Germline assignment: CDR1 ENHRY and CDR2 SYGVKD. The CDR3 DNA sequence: TGTGCCATCAGTGGGACAGGGGCTCGCACAGATACGCAGTATTTT. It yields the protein CAISGTGARTDTQYF.

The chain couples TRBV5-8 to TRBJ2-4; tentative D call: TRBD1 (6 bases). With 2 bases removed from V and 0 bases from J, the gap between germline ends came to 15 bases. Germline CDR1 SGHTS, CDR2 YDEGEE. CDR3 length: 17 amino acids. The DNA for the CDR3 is TGTGCCAGCAGCTTATCCCAAGGACAGATAGCCAAAAACATTCAGTACTTC. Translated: CASSLSQGQIAKNIQYF.

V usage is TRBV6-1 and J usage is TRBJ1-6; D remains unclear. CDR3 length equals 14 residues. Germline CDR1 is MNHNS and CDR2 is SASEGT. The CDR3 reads CAGGNTRASSPLHF. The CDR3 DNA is TGTGCGGGAGGTAATACCCGGGCCTCTTCACCCCTCCACTTT.

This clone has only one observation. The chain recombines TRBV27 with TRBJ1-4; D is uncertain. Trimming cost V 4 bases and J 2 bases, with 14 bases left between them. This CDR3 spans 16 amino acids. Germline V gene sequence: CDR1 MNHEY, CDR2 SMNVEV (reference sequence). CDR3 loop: CASSWASGPTNEKLFF. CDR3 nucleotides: TGTGCCAGCAGTTGGGCCTCAGGTCCGACTAATGAAAAACTGTTTTTT. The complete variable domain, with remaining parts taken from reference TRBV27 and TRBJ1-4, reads EAQVTQNPRYLITVTGKKLTVTCSQNMNHEYMSWYRQDPGLGLRQIYYSMNVEVTDKGDVPEGYKVSRKEKRNFPLILESPSPNQTSLYFCASSWASGPTNEKLFFGSGTQLSVL.

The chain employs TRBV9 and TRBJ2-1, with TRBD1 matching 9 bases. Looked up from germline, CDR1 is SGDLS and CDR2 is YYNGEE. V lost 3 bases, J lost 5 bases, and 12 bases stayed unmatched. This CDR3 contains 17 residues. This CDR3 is CASSGTTGTGYHNEQFF. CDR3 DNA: TGTGCCAGCAGCGGTACAACCGGGACAGGGTATCACAATGAGCAGTTCTTC.

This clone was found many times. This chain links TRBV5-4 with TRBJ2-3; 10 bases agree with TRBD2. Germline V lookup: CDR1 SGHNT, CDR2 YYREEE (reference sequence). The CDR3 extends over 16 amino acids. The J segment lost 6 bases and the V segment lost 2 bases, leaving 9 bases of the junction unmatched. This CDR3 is CASSFRFSGRSDTQYF. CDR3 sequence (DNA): TGTGCCAGCAGCTTTAGGTTTAGCGGGAGGTCGGATACGCAGTATTTT.

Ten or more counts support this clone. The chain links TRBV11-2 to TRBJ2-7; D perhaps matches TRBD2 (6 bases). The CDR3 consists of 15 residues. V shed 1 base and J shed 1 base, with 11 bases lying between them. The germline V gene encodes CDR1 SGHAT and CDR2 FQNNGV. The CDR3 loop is CASSLAPLASYEQYF. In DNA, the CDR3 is TGTGCCAGCAGCTTAGCTCCACTAGCATCCTACGAGCAGTACTTC.

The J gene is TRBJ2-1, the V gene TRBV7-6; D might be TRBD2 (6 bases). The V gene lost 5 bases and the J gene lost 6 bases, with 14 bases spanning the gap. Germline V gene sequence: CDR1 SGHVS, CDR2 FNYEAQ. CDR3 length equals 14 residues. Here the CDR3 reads CASSLSWGGNEQFF. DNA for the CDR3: TGTGCCAGCAGCCTATCATGGGGAGGCAATGAGCAGTTCTTC.

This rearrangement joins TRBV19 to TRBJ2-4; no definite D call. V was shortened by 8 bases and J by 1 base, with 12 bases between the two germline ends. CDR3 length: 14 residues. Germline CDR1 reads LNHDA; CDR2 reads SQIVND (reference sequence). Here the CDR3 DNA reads TGTGCCAGTCAACGGGTAGGGGCCAAAAACATTCAGTACTTC. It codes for CASQRVGAKNIQYF.

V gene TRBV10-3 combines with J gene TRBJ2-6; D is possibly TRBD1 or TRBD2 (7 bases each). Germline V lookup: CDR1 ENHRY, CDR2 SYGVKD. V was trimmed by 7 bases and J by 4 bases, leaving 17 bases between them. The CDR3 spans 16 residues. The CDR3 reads CAIKRDSNSGANVLTF. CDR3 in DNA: TGTGCCATCAAGCGGGACAGTAACTCGGGGGCCAACGTCCTGACTTTC.

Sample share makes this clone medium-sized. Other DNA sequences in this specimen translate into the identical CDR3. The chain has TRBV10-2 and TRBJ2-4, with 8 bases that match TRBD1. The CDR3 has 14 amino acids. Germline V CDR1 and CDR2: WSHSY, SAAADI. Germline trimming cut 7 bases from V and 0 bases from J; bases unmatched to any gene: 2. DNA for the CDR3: TGCGCCAGCATGGACAGGGTAGCCAAAAACATTCAGTACTTC. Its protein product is CASMDRVAKNIQYF.

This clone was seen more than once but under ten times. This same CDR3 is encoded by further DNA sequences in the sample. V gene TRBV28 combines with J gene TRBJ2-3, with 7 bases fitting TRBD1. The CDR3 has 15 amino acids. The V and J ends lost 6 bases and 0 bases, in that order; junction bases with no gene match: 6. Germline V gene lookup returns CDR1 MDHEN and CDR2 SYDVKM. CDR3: CASSPQGDSTDTQYF. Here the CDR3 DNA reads TGTGCCAGCAGCCCCCAGGGGGATAGCACAGATACGCAGTATTTT.

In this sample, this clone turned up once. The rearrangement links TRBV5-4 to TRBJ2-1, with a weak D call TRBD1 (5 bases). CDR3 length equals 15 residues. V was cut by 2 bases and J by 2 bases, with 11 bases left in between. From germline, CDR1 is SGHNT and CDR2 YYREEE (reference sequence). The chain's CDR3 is CASSFQGTPYNEQFF. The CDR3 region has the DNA TGTGCCAGCAGCTTTCAGGGAACTCCCTACAATGAGCAGTTCTTC.

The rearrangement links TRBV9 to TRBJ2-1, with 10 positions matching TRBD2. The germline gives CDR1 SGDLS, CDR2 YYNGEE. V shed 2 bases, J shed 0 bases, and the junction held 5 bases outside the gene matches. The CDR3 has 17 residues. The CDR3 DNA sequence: TGTGCCAGCAGCGTCCTTTCTAGCGGGAGCTCCTACAATGAGCAGTTCTTC. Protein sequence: CASSVLSSGSSYNEQFF.

In nucleotides, the CDR3 is TGTGCCAGCAGCGCTAAGGGGAAGGACTCACGGGAGACCCAGTACTTC. Translated, it gives CASSAKGKDSRETQYF. The chain carries TRBV11-2 and TRBJ2-5, with D perhaps assigned TRBD1 or TRBD2 (5 bases each). From germline, CDR1 is SGHAT and CDR2 FQNNGV. The CDR3 is made up of 16 amino acids. Trimming left V 5 bases short and J 5 bases short, with 21 bases between.

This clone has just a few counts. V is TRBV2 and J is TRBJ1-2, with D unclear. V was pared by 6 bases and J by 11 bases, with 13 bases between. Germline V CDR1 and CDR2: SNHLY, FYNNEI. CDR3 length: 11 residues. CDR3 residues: CASRGVGPYTF. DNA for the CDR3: TGTGCCAGCAGGGGAGTAGGGCCATACACCTTC.

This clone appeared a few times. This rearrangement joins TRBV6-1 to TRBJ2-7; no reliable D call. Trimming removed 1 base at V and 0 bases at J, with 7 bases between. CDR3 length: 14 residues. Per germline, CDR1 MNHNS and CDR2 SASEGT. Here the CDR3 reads CASSEGRPSYEQYF. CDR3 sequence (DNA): TGTGCCAGCAGTGAAGGCAGACCCTCCTACGAGCAGTACTTC.

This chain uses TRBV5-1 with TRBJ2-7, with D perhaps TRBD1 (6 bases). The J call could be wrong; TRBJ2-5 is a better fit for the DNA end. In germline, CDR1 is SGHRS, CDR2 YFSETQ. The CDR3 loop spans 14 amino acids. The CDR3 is CASSVQGVQETQYF. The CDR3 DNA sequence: TGCGCCAGCAGCGTACAGGGTGTCCAAGAGACCCAGTACTTC.

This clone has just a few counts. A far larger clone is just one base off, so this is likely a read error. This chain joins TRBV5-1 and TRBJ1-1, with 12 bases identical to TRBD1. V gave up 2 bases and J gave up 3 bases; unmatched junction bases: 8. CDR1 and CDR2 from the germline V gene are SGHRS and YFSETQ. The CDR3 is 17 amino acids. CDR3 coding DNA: TGCGCCAGCAGCTTCCGGGACAGGGGGCCGGTGGACACTGAAGCTTTCTTT. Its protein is CASSFRDRGPVDTEAFF.

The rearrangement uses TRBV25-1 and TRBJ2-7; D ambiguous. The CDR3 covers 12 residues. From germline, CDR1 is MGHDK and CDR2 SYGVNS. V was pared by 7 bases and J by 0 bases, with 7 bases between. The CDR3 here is CASMGISYEQYF. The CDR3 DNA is TGTGCCAGCATGGGGATCTCCTACGAGCAGTACTTC.

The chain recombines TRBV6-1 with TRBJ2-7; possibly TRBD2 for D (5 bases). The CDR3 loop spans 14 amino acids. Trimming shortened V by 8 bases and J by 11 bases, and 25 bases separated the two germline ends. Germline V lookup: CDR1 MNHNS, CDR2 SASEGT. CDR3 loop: CASVPGAAWGYKYF. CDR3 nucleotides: TGTGCCAGCGTTCCCGGAGCGGCCTGGGGATATAAGTACTTC.